These 2 T cell receptor beta chains originate from one sample sequenced in a study of early T cells in non-severe SARS-CoV-2 infection. Each CDR3 protein gets one entry after TCRdb re-called the 5' RACE reads with MiXCR. The sample lists around 93,000 distinct CDR3 sequences; about an eighth were seen once. The source was whole blood, collected at baseline. All receptors come from an adult who was a healthcare worker with PCR-confirmed SARS-CoV-2 infection or an uninfected control (not recorded which).

This clonotype has a count of ten or more. This sequence joins TRBV25-1 and TRBJ2-1, with TRBD2 matching over 7 bases. V gave up 3 bases and J gave up 8 bases; unmatched junction bases: 13. Germline loops: CDR1 MGHDK, CDR2 SYGVNS. This CDR3 is 16 amino acids long. CDR3 DNA sequence: TGTGCCAGCAGTGACGGCGGGGGTCGCGTTTTTGATGAGCAGTTCTTC. Protein product: CASSDGGGRVFDEQFF.

In its sample, this clonotype was seen a few times. The chain carries TRBV4-2 and TRBJ1-5; 12 nucleotides align to TRBD1. The CDR3 extends over 16 amino acids. Germline trimming cut 1 base from V and 6 bases from J; bases unmatched to any gene: 4. Per germline, CDR1 LGHNA and CDR2 YNFKEQ. The CDR3 here is CASSQATGQGAQPQHF. For the CDR3, the DNA is TGTGCCAGCAGCCAAGCTACGGGACAGGGGGCTCAGCCCCAGCATTTT.